This T cell receptor beta chain was identified in a study of T cells in Graves' hyperthyroidism and ophthalmopathy. Using RNA transcripts as the source, TCR beta CDR3 regions were amplified. RT-PCR in the first round (using the HTBI primer set) targeted the TCR CDR3. TCRdb itself ran the multiplex PCR reads through MiXCR, one entry per CDR3 protein. Here the sample spans about 350,000 distinct CDR3 sequences, roughly 14% being singletons. This clonotype was observed at least ten times. Uncontrolled infection, other autoimmune disease, pregnancy and lactation each barred patients from inclusion. Germline loops: CDR1 LNHDA, CDR2 SQIVND (reference sequence). Trimming stripped 2 bases from V and 4 bases from J, with 11 bases between. CDR3 size: 14 residues.

This chain joins TRBV19 and TRBJ1-1; D not certain. The receptor comes from a woman aged 25 to 39 with Graves' hyperthyroidism. Sequencing input: blood. The CDR3 DNA reads TGTGCCAGTAGTATATTGGAGGGCAGCACTGAAGCTTTCTTT. Protein product: CASSILEGSTEAFF.